The 14 T cell receptor beta chains listed next were all sequenced from one sample in a study of vaccination effects on CD4 cells after COVID-19. Using immunoSEQ multiplex PCR, the repertoire was profiled, and TCRdb retains in-frame clones only, with some absent. The sample records approximately 15,000 clones, 76% being singletons. No cognate antigen is known for these TCRs. Sequencing in the ViraFEST assay came after antigen-specific CD4+ T cells had been expanded with viral peptide pools, which were used to stimulate PBMC. Researchers isolated CD4+ T cells once approximately 10 days of culture had elapsed. Sequencing used CD4+ T cells from PBMCs cultured with HCoV-229E spike peptides, obtained before COVID-19 vaccination. These receptors came from a human donor who received a COVID-19 vaccine.

DNA of the CDR3: TGTGCCAGCAGCGTAGGAGCAGGGTCAGATACGCAGTATTTT. As protein: CASSVGAGSDTQYF. The rearrangement uses TRBV9 and TRBJ2-3; possibly TRBD1 for D (5 bases). CDR1 SGDLS and CDR2 YYNGEE come from the germline V gene. The V gene lost 0 bases and the J gene lost 4 bases, with 9 bases spanning the gap. The CDR3 has 14 residues.

The CDR3 here is CASSSGRANIQYF. The CDR3 bases are TGTGCCAGCAGTTCGGGACGAGCGAACATTCAGTACTTC. The chain has TRBV12-3 or TRBV12-4 and TRBJ2-4; D is possibly TRBD1 or TRBD2 (5 bases each). Trimming shortened V by 4 bases and J by 7 bases, and 11 bases separated the two germline ends. This CDR3 has 13 amino acids.

The chain couples TRBV5-6 to TRBJ2-1; 10 nucleotides align to TRBD2. Losses at the gene ends were 3 bases for V and 6 bases for J; bases not matched to a gene: 6. In germline, CDR1 is SGHDT, CDR2 YYEEEE. The CDR3 covers 15 residues. The CDR3 loop reads CASSSLAGVGNEQFF. The CDR3 DNA sequence: TGTGCCAGCAGCTCCCTAGCGGGAGTAGGCAATGAGCAGTTCTTC.

This chain uses TRBV28 with TRBJ1-5; D unclear. CDR1 and CDR2 (germline): MDHEN, SYDVKM. The length of the CDR3 is 16 residues. Trimming left V 3 bases short and J 0 bases short, with 12 bases between. CDR3 residues: CASSLHPTLSNQPQHF. The CDR3 nucleotides are TGTGCCAGCAGTTTGCATCCCACACTTAGCAATCAGCCCCAGCATTTT.

The chain is built from TRBV19 and TRBJ2-3; the D gene is possibly TRBD2 (5 bases). Germline CDR1 LNHDA, CDR2 SQIVND (reference sequence). The CDR3 totals 17 residues. Trimming pared 3 bases from V and 0 bases from J, leaving 16 bases between. This CDR3 reads CASSIFSGNPSTDTQYF. In DNA form, the CDR3 reads TGTGCCAGTAGTATTTTCTCCGGGAACCCTAGCACAGATACGCAGTATTTT. The variable domain in full, with the rest retrieved from reference TRBV19 and TRBJ2-3, is DGGITQSPKYLFRKEGQNVTLSCEQNLNHDAMYWYRQDPGQGLRLIYYSQIVNDFQKGDIAEGYSVSREKKESFPLTVTSAQKNPTAFYLCASSIFSGNPSTDTQYFGPGTRLTVL.

The rearrangement links TRBV5-1 to TRBJ2-1, with 12 bases lining up with TRBD2. From germline, CDR1 is SGHRS and CDR2 YFSETQ. The CDR3 has 15 residues. The V gene end was trimmed by 4 bases and the J gene end by 7 bases; junction bases not matched to a gene: 6. CDR3 DNA sequence: TGCGCCAGCAGCCGCGGGACTAGCGGGTTAAATGAGCAGTTCTTC. This codes for CASSRGTSGLNEQFF.

This clone was detected a few times. This sequence joins TRBV30 and TRBJ2-7; 7 positions agree with TRBD2. Per germline, CDR1 GTSNPN and CDR2 SVGIG (reference sequence). This CDR3 is 14 amino acids long. The junction had 9 bases not matched to a gene; V was cut back by 5 bases and J by 2 bases. The CDR3 nucleotides read TGTGCCTGGCGCGGGGGACGGGGGGCCTACGAGCAGTACTTC. It codes for CAWRGGRGAYEQYF. Complete variable domain (other parts from reference TRBV30 and TRBJ2-7): SQTIHQWPATLVQPVGSPLSLECTVEGTSNPNLYWYRQAAGRGLQLLFYSVGIGQISSEVPQNLSASRPQDRQFILSSKKLLLSDSGFYLCAWRGGRGAYEQYFGPGTRLTVT.

This chain connects TRBV28 to TRBJ2-4, with D possibly matching TRBD2 (6 bases). The CDR3 length is 15 residues. Germline V CDR1 and CDR2: MDHEN, SYDVKM. The ends were cut back, 7 bases at V and 1 base at J, with 14 bases in the middle. CDR3 nucleotides: TGTGCCAGCACCTCCGGGGGTTTGGCCAAAAACATTCAGTACTTC. Its protein is CASTSGGLAKNIQYF. The full variable domain, completed using reference TRBV28 and TRBJ2-4, is DVKVTQSSRYLVKRTGEKVFLECVQDMDHENMFWYRQDPGLGLRLIYFSYDVKMKEKGDIPEGYSVSREKKERFSLILESASTNQTSMYLCASTSGGLAKNIQYFGAGTRLSVL.

This rearrangement joins TRBV19 to TRBJ2-2; no clear D. Germline V gives CDR1 LNHDA, CDR2 SQIVND (reference sequence). The V end was cut by 4 bases, the J end by 6 bases, with 3 bases between. The CDR3 runs to 11 residues. The CDR3 DNA sequence: TGTGCCAGTAGTAGCCCCGGGGAGCTGTTTTTT. Amino acid sequence: CASSSPGELFF.

The gene calls are TRBV5-6 and TRBJ2-7; TRBD1 aligns across 11 bases. CDR1 and CDR2 (germline): SGHDT, YYEEEE. The CDR3 covers 16 residues. The V gene end was trimmed by 4 bases and the J gene end by 3 bases; junction bases not matched to a gene: 9. The CDR3 nucleotides are TGTGCCAGCAGCGCCAGAGTAGGGACAGGGGGCTACGAGCAGTACTTC. It codes for CASSARVGTGGYEQYF.

The rearrangement links TRBV15 to TRBJ2-7, with 9 bases identical to TRBD2. Per the germline V gene, CDR1 is LNHNV and CDR2 is YYDKDF (reference sequence). The CDR3 sequence is 15 residues long. V lost 0 bases and J lost 6; bases outside the gene matches: 6. The CDR3 DNA is TGTGCCACCAGCAGAGAAGGCGGGAGGGGTCTCGAGCAGTACTTC. Amino acids: CATSREGGRGLEQYF.

The chain carries TRBV20-1 and TRBJ1-2; 7 nucleotides agree with TRBD1. Trimming took 2 bases from V and 7 from J; bases not matched to a gene: 1. The germline gives CDR1 DFQATT, CDR2 SNEGSKA (reference sequence). The CDR3 has 11 amino acids. CDR3 nucleotide sequence: TGCAGTGCTAGACCAGGGGGTGGCTACACCTTC. It translates to CSARPGGGYTF.

The gene calls are TRBV27 and TRBJ1-5; TRBD1 might be the D (5 bases). V was shortened by 1 base and J by 3 bases, with 7 bases between the two germline ends. Germline loops: CDR1 MNHEY, CDR2 SMNVEV (reference sequence). CDR3 size: 14 residues. CDR3 bases: TGTGCCAGCAGTTTATGGGGGAACAATCAGCCCCAGCATTTT. This gives the protein CASSLWGNNQPQHF.

This chain links TRBV6-5 with TRBJ1-1; the D is unclear. The CDR3 is 14 residues long. Trimming left V 8 bases short and J 2 bases short, with 15 bases between. From germline, CDR1 is MNHEY and CDR2 SVGAGI. Here the CDR3 reads CASPEIAVNTEAFF. For the CDR3, the DNA is TGTGCCAGCCCCGAAATAGCAGTAAACACTGAAGCTTTCTTT.